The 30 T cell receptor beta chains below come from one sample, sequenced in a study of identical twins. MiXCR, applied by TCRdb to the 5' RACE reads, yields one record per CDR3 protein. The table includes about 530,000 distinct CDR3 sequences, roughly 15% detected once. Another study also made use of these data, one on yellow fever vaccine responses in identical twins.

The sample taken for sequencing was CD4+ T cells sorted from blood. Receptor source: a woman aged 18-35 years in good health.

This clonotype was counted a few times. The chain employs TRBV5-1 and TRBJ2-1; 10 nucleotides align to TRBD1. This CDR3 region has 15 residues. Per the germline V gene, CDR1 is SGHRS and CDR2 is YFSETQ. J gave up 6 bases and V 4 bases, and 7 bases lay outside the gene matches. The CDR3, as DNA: TGCGCCAGCAGCCGATCGGGACAGGGGATCAATGAGCAGTTCTTC. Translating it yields CASSRSGQGINEQFF.

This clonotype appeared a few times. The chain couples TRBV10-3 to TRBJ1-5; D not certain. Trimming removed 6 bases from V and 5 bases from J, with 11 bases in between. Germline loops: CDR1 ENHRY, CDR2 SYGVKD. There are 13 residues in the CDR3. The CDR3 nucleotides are TGTGCCATCAGGGGTTCGGAGCATCAGCCCCAGCATTTT. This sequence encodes CAIRGSEHQPQHF.

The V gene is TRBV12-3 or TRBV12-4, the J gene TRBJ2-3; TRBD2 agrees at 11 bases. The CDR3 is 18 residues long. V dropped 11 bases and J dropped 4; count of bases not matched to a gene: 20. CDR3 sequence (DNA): TGTGCCCGCTGTTTAGTAGGATGGACTAGCGGGTGGGCAGATACGCAGTATTTT. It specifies CARCLVGWTSGWADTQYF.

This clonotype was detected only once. CDR3 DNA: TGTGCCAGCAGCATGACAGGAAAGTCCACCGGGGAGCTGTTTTTT. Translation: CASSMTGKSTGELFF. The chain employs TRBV6-1 and TRBJ2-2, with D perhaps TRBD1 (6 bases). V gave up 6 bases and J gave up 4 bases, with 15 bases separating them. Germline loops: CDR1 MNHNS, CDR2 SASEGT. The CDR3 runs 15 residues.

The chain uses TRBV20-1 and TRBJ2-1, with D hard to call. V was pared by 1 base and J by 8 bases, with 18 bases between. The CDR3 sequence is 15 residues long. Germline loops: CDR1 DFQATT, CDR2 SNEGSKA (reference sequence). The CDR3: CSARAGRGPLDEQFF. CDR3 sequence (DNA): TGCAGTGCTAGAGCTGGTCGTGGGCCTCTGGATGAGCAGTTCTTC.

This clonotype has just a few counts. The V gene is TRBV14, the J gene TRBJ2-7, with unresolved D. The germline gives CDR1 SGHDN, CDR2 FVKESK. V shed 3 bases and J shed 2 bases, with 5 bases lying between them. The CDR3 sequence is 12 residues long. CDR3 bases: TGTGCCAGCAGCCAGCACCCCTACGAGCAGTACGTC. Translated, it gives CASSQHPYEQYV.

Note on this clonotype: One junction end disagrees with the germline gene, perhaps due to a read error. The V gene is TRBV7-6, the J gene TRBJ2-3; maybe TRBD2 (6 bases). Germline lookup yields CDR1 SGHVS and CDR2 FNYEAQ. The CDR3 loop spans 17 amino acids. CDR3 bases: TGTGCCAGCAGCTTATTGGGGTCCGGGAGAGGAACAGATACGCATTATTTT. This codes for CASSLLGSGRGTDTHYF.

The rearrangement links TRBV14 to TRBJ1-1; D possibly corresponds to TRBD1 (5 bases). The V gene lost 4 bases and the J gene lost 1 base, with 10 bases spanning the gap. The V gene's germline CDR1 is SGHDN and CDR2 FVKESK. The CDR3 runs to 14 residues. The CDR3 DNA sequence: TGTGCCAGCAGCCGTGACAGATGGAACACTGAAGCTTTCTTT. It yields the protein CASSRDRWNTEAFF.

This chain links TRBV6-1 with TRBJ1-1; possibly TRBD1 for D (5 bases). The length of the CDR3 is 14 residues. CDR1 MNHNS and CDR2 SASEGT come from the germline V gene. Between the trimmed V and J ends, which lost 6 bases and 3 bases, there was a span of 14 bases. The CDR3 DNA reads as TGTGCCAGCAGGGGGACGGATGGGGACACTGAAGCTTTCTTT. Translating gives CASRGTDGDTEAFF.

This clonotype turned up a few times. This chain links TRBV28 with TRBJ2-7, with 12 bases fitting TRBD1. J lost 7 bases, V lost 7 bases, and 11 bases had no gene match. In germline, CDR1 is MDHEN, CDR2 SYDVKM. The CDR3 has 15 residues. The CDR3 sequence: CASTRMGQGAREQYF. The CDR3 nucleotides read TGTGCCAGCACCAGAATGGGACAGGGGGCGCGAGAGCAGTACTTC.

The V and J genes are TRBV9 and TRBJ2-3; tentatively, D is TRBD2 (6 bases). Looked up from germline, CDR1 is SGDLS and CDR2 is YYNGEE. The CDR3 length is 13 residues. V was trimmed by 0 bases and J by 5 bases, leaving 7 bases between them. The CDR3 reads CASSVAGGDTQYF. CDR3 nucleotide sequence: TGTGCCAGCAGCGTAGCCGGGGGAGATACGCAGTATTTT.

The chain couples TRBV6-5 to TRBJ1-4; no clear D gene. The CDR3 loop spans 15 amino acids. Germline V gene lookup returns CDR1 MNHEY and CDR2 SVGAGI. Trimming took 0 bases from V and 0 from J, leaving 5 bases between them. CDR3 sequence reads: CASSYSGATNEKLFF. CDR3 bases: TGTGCCAGCAGTTACTCTGGGGCAACTAATGAAAAACTGTTTTTT.

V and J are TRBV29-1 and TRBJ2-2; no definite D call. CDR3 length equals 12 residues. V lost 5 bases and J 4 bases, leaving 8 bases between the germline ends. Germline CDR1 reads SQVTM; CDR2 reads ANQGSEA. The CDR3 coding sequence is TGCAGCGTTCGCAAGGTCACCGGGGAGCTGTTTTTT. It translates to CSVRKVTGELFF.

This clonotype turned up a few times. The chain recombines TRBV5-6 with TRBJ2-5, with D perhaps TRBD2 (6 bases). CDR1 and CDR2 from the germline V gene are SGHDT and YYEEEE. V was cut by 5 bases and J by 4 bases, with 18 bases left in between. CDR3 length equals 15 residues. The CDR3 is CASRSERDWRETQYF. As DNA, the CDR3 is TGTGCCAGCAGATCGGAACGGGACTGGCGAGAGACCCAGTACTTC.

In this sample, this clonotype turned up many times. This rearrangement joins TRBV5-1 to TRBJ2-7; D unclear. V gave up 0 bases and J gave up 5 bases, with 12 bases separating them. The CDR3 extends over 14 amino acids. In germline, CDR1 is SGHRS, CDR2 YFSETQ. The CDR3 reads CASSLGGPTHEQYF. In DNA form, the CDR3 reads TGCGCCAGCAGCTTGGGTGGCCCAACCCACGAGCAGTACTTC. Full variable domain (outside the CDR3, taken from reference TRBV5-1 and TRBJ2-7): KAGVTQTPRYLIKTRGQQVTLSCSPISGHRSVSWYQQTPGQGLQFLFEYFSETQRNKGNFPGRFSGRQFSNSRSEMNVSTLELGDSALYLCASSLGGPTHEQYFGPGTRLTVT.

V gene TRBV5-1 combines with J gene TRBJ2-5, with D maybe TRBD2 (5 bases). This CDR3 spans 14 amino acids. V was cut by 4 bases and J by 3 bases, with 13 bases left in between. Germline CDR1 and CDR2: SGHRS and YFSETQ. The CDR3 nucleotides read TGCGCCAGCAGCCCCGGCCCGGGGAAAGAGACCCAGTACTTC. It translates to CASSPGPGKETQYF. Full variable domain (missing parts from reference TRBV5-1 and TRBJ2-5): KAGVTQTPRYLIKTRGQQVTLSCSPISGHRSVSWYQQTPGQGLQFLFEYFSETQRNKGNFPGRFSGRQFSNSRSEMNVSTLELGDSALYLCASSPGPGKETQYFGPGTRLLVL.

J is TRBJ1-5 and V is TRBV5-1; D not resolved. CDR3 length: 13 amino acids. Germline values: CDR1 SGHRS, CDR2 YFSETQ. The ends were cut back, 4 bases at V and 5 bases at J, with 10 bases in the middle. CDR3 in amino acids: CASSVGLHQPQHF. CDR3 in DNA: TGCGCCAGCAGCGTTGGACTTCATCAGCCCCAGCATTTT.

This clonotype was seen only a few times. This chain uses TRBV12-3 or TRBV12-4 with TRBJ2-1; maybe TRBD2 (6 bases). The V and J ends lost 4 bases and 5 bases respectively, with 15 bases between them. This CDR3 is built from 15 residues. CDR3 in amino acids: CASSSLRRGNNEQFF. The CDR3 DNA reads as TGTGCCAGCAGTTCCCTCAGGCGGGGAAACAATGAGCAGTTCTTC.

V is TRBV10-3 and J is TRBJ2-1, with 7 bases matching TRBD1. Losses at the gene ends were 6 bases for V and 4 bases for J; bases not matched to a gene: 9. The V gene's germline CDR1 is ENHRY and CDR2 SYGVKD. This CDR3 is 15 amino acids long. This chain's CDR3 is CAIRPRDSTYNEQFF. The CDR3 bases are TGTGCCATCAGGCCCCGGGACAGCACATACAATGAGCAGTTCTTC.

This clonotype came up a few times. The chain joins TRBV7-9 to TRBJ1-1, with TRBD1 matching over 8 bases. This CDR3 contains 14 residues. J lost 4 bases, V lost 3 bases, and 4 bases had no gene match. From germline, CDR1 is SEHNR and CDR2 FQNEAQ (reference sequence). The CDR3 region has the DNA TGTGCCAGCAGCTTTCAGGGGGCAATCACTGAAGCTTTCTTT. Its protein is CASSFQGAITEAFF.

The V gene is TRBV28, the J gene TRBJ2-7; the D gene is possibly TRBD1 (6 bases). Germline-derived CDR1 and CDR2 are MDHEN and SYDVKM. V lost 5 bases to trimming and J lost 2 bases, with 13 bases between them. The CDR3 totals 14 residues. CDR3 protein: CASSPYRATYEQYF. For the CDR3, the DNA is TGTGCCAGCAGTCCCTACAGGGCAACCTACGAGCAGTACTTC. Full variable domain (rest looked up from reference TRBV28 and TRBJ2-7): DVKVTQSSRYLVKRTGEKVFLECVQDMDHENMFWYRQDPGLGLRLIYFSYDVKMKEKGDIPEGYSVSREKKERFSLILESASTNQTSMYLCASSPYRATYEQYFGPGTRLTVT.

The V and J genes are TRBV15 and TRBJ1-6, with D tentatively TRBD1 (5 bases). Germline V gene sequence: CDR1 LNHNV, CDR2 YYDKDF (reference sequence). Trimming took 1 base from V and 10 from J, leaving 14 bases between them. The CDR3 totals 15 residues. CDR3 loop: CATSRAGTSGSPLHF. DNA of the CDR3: TGTGCCACCAGCAGAGCCGGGACTTCAGGCTCACCCCTCCACTTT.

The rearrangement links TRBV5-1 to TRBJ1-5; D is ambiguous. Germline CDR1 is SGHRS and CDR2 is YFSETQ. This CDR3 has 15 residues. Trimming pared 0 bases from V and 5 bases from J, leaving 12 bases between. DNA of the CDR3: TGCGCCAGCAGCTTGGGTGGGTTCTCCGATCAGCCCCAGCATTTT. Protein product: CASSLGGFSDQPQHF.

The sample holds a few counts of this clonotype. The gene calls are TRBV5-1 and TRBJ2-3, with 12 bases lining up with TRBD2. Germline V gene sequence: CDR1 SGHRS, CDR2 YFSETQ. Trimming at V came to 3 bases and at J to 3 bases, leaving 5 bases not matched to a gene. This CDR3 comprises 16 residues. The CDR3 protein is CASSSGLAGLTDTQYF. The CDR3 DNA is TGCGCCAGCAGCTCCGGACTAGCGGGGCTGACAGATACGCAGTATTTT.

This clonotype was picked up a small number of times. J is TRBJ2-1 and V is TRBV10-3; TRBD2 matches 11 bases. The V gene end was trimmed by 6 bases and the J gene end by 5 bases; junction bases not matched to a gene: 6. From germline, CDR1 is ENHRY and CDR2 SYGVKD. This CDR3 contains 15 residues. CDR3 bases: TGTGCCATCAGGGGGACTAGCGGACCTAACAATGAGCAGTTCTTC. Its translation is CAIRGTSGPNNEQFF.

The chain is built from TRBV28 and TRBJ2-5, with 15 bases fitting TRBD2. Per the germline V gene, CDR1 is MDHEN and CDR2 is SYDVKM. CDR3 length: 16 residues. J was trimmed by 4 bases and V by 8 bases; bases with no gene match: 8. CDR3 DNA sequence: TGTGCCAGCCGGGGGCTGGGACTAGCGGGAGGAGAGACCCAGTACTTC. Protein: CASRGLGLAGGETQYF.

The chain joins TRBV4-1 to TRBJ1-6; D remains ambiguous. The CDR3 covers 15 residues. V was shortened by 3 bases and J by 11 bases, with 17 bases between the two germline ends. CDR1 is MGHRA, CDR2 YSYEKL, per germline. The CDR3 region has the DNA TGCGCCAGCAGCCACCCCATACTGCCTCCAGCACCCCTCCACTTT. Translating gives CASSHPILPPAPLHF.

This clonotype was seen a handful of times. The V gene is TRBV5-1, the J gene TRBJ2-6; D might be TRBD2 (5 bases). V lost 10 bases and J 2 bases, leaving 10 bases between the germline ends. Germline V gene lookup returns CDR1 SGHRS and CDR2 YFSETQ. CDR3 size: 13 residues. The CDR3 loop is CASAGAGANVLTF. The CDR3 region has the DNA TGCGCCTCCGCCGGGGCTGGGGCCAACGTCCTGACTTTC.

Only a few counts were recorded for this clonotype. The CDR3 DNA is TGTGCCAGCAGCTTCCGGAGGGAGCTGTTTTTT. Translated, it gives CASSFRRELFF. The chain combines TRBV7-2 with TRBJ2-2; D call uncertain. V was pared by 3 bases and J by 9 bases, with 5 bases between. In germline, CDR1 is SGHTA, CDR2 FQGNSA. The CDR3 spans 11 residues.

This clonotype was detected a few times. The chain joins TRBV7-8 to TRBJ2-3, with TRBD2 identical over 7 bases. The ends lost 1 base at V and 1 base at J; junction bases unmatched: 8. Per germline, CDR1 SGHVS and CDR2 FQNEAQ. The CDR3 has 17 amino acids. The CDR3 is CASSLGVLAGGTDTQYF. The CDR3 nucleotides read TGTGCCAGCAGCTTAGGGGTTTTGGCGGGGGGCACAGATACGCAGTATTTT.